Listed here are 11 T cell receptor beta chains from one sample, sequenced in a study of T cell changes during pregnancy in multiple sclerosis. Profiling relied on immunoSEQ multiplex PCR, and the TCRdb table lists in-frame clones only, not all of them. This sample yields 45,000 to 55,000 clones, of which approximately 92% are seen a single time; more than 0.7% belongs to the top ten. The sample consisted of CD4+ T cells from peripheral blood mononuclear cells, taken in the second trimester of pregnancy. The source of these receptors is a female donor in good health, enrolled as a control in a pregnancy study.

J is TRBJ2-3 and V is TRBV5-6; perhaps TRBD2 as D (6 bases). The V end lost 3 bases, the J end lost 4 bases, and 18 bases lay between the germline ends. The CDR3 covers 16 residues. Germline CDR1 and CDR2: SGHDT and YYEEEE. The CDR3 sequence is CASSSPQGGEADTQYF. CDR3 bases: TGTGCCAGCAGCTCCCCCCAGGGCGGGGAGGCAGATACGCAGTATTTT.

CDR3 coding DNA: TGTGCCAGCAGCACTAGACAGGGACTCACAGATACGCAGTATTTT. This translates into CASSTRQGLTDTQYF. This sequence joins TRBV9 and TRBJ2-3; a possible D gene is TRBD1 (7 bases). CDR1 SGDLS and CDR2 YYNGEE come from the germline V gene. Trimming stripped 4 bases from V and 2 bases from J, with 14 bases between. This CDR3 contains 15 residues. The full variable domain, its missing parts supplied by reference TRBV9 and TRBJ2-3, is DSGVTQTPKHLITATGQRVTLRCSPRSGDLSVYWYQQSLDQGLQFLIQYYNGEERAKGNILERFSAQQFPDLHSELNLSSLELGDSALYFCASSTRQGLTDTQYFGPGTRLTVL.

The rearrangement links TRBV4-2 to TRBJ1-5; 7 bases are a match to TRBD1. V dropped 1 base and J dropped 7; count of bases not matched to a gene: 16. CDR1 LGHNA and CDR2 YNFKEQ come from the germline V gene. The CDR3 extends over 18 amino acids. Here the CDR3 DNA reads TGTGCCAGCAGCCAAGGGACAGGATCAACCCTTTTCGGACAGCCCCAGCATTTT. It encodes CASSQGTGSTLFGQPQHF.

The chain carries TRBV11-3 and TRBJ2-7; 13 bases line up with TRBD2. This CDR3 is built from 15 residues. The V and J ends lost 6 bases and 3 bases, in that order; junction bases with no gene match: 5. CDR1 SGHNT and CDR2 YENEEA come from the germline V gene. CDR3 sequence reads: CASSSRTSGGYEQYF. In DNA form, the CDR3 reads TGTGCCAGCAGTTCAAGGACTAGCGGGGGCTACGAGCAGTACTTC.

The chain recombines TRBV29-1 with TRBJ2-3; 15 bases map to TRBD2. From germline, CDR1 is SQVTM and CDR2 ANQGSEA. Germline trimming cut 6 bases from V and 4 bases from J; bases unmatched to any gene: 14. This CDR3 comprises 18 residues. CDR3 coding DNA: TGCAGCGTCGGGACTAGCGGGAGGACCATAGGGGTGGCAGATACGCAGTATTTT. It translates to CSVGTSGRTIGVADTQYF.

The gene calls are TRBV7-9 and TRBJ2-1; D is ambiguous. Germline values: CDR1 SEHNR, CDR2 FQNEAQ (reference sequence). The CDR3 extends over 13 amino acids. V lost 2 bases and J lost 3, with 5 bases in between. As DNA, the CDR3 is TGTGCCAGCAGCTTACCTAGCTACAATGAGCAGTTCTTC. Protein sequence: CASSLPSYNEQFF.

The chain is built from TRBV7-2 and TRBJ2-1; 9 bases match TRBD2. V trimming: 1 base; J trimming: 0 bases; junction bases outside the gene matches: 1. This CDR3 contains 16 residues. The germline V gene encodes CDR1 SGHTA and CDR2 FQGNSA. The CDR3 here is CASSLEAGGSYNEQFF. CDR3 coding DNA: TGTGCCAGCAGCTTAGAAGCGGGGGGCTCCTACAATGAGCAGTTCTTC.

This chain connects TRBV6-1 to TRBJ1-2; 7 bases are shared with TRBD1. Germline assignment: CDR1 MNHNS and CDR2 SASEGT. The CDR3 covers 14 residues. After removal of 0 bases from V and 7 bases from J, the junction contained 5 bases not matched to a gene. CDR3 in amino acids: CASSEAAGGVGYTF. The CDR3 DNA follows: TGTGCCAGCAGTGAAGCTGCAGGGGGAGTTGGCTACACCTTC.

The CDR3 DNA is TGTGCCAGCAGCGAAGCTGCTAGCACAGATACGCAGTATTTT. This encodes CASSEAASTDTQYF. The chain links TRBV7-2 to TRBJ2-3; D is uncertain. From germline, CDR1 is SGHTA and CDR2 FQGNSA. This CDR3 spans 14 amino acids. V was pared by 5 bases and J by 0 bases, with 9 bases between.

The CDR3 spells CASSAREGKSHTEAFF. Here the CDR3 DNA reads TGTGCCAGCAGTGCCCGGGAGGGTAAGTCTCACACTGAAGCTTTCTTT. This rearrangement joins TRBV25-1 to TRBJ1-1; unclear D gene. Trimming took 4 bases from V and 3 from J, leaving 18 bases between them. The CDR3 contains 16 residues. Germline values: CDR1 MGHDK, CDR2 SYGVNS.

The V gene is TRBV6-1, the J gene TRBJ2-2; maybe TRBD1 (6 bases). V shed 6 bases and J shed 0 bases, with 8 bases lying between them. Germline-derived CDR1 and CDR2 are MNHNS and SASEGT. The CDR3 is 14 residues long. This chain's CDR3 is CASRTGTNTGELFF. The CDR3 DNA sequence: TGTGCCAGCAGGACAGGAACGAACACCGGGGAGCTGTTTTTT.